This T cell receptor beta chain was obtained from a study of blood T cell repertoires in COVID-19. J lost 7 bases, V lost 6 bases, and 3 bases had no gene match. The CDR3 sequence is 12 residues long. Germline V CDR1 and CDR2: SQVTM, ANQGSEA. Measured with immunoSEQ multiplex PCR; TCRdb has only the in-frame clones, and not every one. The profile shows 150,000 to 200,000 clones, roughly four fifths of them singletons. The receptor's source is a woman between 65 and 79 years old with COVID-19, enrolled during active disease. The sample comprised peripheral blood. This chain uses TRBV29-1 with TRBJ1-4, with TRBD1 identical over 9 bases. CDR3 amino acids: CSVRTGVEKLFF. CDR3 bases: TGCAGCGTGCGGACAGGGGTTGAAAAACTGTTTTTT.